The 21 T cell receptor beta chains presented below share a single source sample, sequenced in a study of blood T cell repertoires in COVID-19. Assay used: immunoSEQ multiplex PCR; TCRdb lists only in-frame clones, some missing. This table has about 210,000 clones, 81% appearing once. The source material was PBMCs or T cells enriched from blood (not recorded which). These receptors were obtained from a middle-aged man who had recovered from COVID-19.

This chain links TRBV6-5 with TRBJ2-7; D might be TRBD2 (5 bases). This CDR3 region has 15 residues. CDR1 MNHEY and CDR2 SVGAGI come from the germline V gene. V dropped 0 bases and J dropped 7 bases, with 16 bases sitting between them. CDR3 in DNA: TGTGCCAGCAGTTACTCGTATCAAAGCTCGGGGGAGCAGTACTTC. It codes for CASSYSYQSSGEQYF.

The gene calls are TRBV4-2 and TRBJ2-2; TRBD2 matches at 8 bases. The CDR3 contains 16 residues. The germline V gene has CDR1 LGHNA and CDR2 YNFKEQ. The junction had 11 bases not matched to a gene; V was cut back by 4 bases and J by 7 bases. The DNA for the CDR3 is TGTGCCAGCAGCCCAGACAGCGGGAGAGTGGGCGGGGAGCTGTTTTTT. Its translation: CASSPDSGRVGGELFF.

V and J are TRBV27 and TRBJ2-1; D perhaps matches TRBD2 (6 bases). The CDR3 is made up of 12 amino acids. V was shortened by 3 bases and J by 9 bases, with 9 bases between the two germline ends. CDR1 is MNHEY and CDR2 is SMNVEV in the germline V gene (reference sequence). The CDR3 region is CASSFGRGEQFF. In DNA, the CDR3 is TGTGCCAGCAGTTTCGGGCGGGGTGAGCAGTTCTTC.

The V gene is TRBV6-5, the J gene TRBJ2-5; TRBD1 agrees at 7 bases. J was trimmed by 5 bases and V by 6 bases; bases with no gene match: 6. The V gene's germline CDR1 is MNHEY and CDR2 SVGAGI. The CDR3 runs 13 residues. The CDR3 DNA reads as TGTGCCAGCAGGGGACAGCTTCTGGAGACCCAGTACTTC. Its translation: CASRGQLLETQYF.

This clone has a single count. The V gene is TRBV7-8, the J gene TRBJ1-2, with D possibly TRBD1 on 6 matching bases. V was shortened by 5 bases and J by 8 bases, with 18 bases between the two germline ends. Germline assignment: CDR1 SGHVS and CDR2 FQNEAQ. The CDR3 loop spans 14 amino acids. The CDR3: CASSLFWTGHGYTF. The CDR3 DNA sequence: TGTGCCAGCAGCCTTTTTTGGACGGGACACGGCTACACCTTC.

This chain links TRBV19 with TRBJ1-5; D is unclear. Germline CDR1 is LNHDA and CDR2 is SQIVND (reference sequence). This CDR3 has 14 amino acids. V lost 6 bases and J lost 0, with 9 bases in between. The CDR3 nucleotides read TGTGCCAGTAGGTCAGTTTATAGCAATCAGCCCCAGCATTTT. Its translation: CASRSVYSNQPQHF. Using reference TRBV19 and TRBJ1-5 for the parts outside the CDR3, the full variable domain is DGGITQSPKYLFRKEGQNVTLSCEQNLNHDAMYWYRQDPGQGLRLIYYSQIVNDFQKGDIAEGYSVSREKKESFPLTVTSAQKNPTAFYLCASRSVYSNQPQHFGDGTRLSIL.

V usage is TRBV9 and J usage is TRBJ2-2; TRBD2 aligns across 8 bases. Germline V gene sequence: CDR1 SGDLS, CDR2 YYNGEE. The CDR3 has 17 residues. The V gene end was trimmed by 5 bases and the J gene end by 2 bases; junction bases not matched to a gene: 11. Here the CDR3 DNA reads TGTGCCAGCAGGGGCGGGGGGCCGGTCTCAAACACCGGGGAGCTGTTTTTT. This translates into CASRGGGPVSNTGELFF.

The chain uses TRBV19 and TRBJ1-4; 7 bases fit TRBD1. The junction had 10 bases not matched to a gene; V was cut back by 8 bases and J by 4 bases. Per the germline V gene, CDR1 is LNHDA and CDR2 is SQIVND (reference sequence). This CDR3 contains 15 residues. CDR3 nucleotide sequence: TGTGCCAGTGGACTTGTCGGGACAGTTAATGAAAAACTGTTTTTT. Its translation is CASGLVGTVNEKLFF.

CDR3 sequence reads: CASSLLAGGETQYF. For the CDR3, the DNA is TGTGCCAGCAGCTTACTAGCGGGAGGGGAGACCCAGTACTTC. The chain carries TRBV6-6 and TRBJ2-5; 13 nucleotides match TRBD2. V dropped 6 bases and J dropped 5; count of bases not matched to a gene: 3. The CDR3 has 14 amino acids. Per germline, CDR1 MNHNY and CDR2 SVGAGI (reference sequence).

The rearrangement joins TRBV28 to TRBJ1-2, with D possibly being TRBD1 (5 bases). Trimming left V 4 bases short and J 4 bases short, with 16 bases between. This CDR3 has 15 amino acids. Germline loops: CDR1 MDHEN, CDR2 SYDVKM. This chain's CDR3 is CASSSSAGDAYGYTF. In DNA, the CDR3 is TGTGCCAGCAGTTCCTCCGCGGGGGACGCCTATGGCTACACCTTC.

This clone was counted only a few times. The chain links TRBV19 to TRBJ2-3, with 9 nucleotides matching TRBD2. This CDR3 has 15 residues. Germline V gives CDR1 LNHDA, CDR2 SQIVND (reference sequence). Unmatched junction bases numbered 16, after V lost 5 bases and J lost 13 bases. The CDR3 loop reads CASSVSARGGPRKYF. The CDR3 nucleotides are TGTGCCAGTAGTGTCTCGGCGCGGGGGGGCCCCAGAAAGTATTTT.

The V gene is TRBV4-1, the J gene TRBJ1-6; maybe TRBD1 (5 bases). Germline CDR1 is MGHRA and CDR2 is YSYEKL. With 0 bases removed from V and 0 bases from J, the gap between germline ends came to 15 bases. CDR3 length equals 19 residues. The CDR3 bases are TGCGCCAGCAGCCAAGAATTCGGACACCCGAGCTCCTATAATTCACCCCTCCACTTT. It yields the protein CASSQEFGHPSSYNSPLHF.

The chain is built from TRBV7-9 and TRBJ1-4; a weak D match, TRBD1 (5 bases). Between the trimmed V and J ends, which lost 4 bases and 0 bases, there was a span of 9 bases. Per the germline V gene, CDR1 is SEHNR and CDR2 is FQNEAQ (reference sequence). The CDR3 totals 15 residues. CDR3 in DNA: TGTGCCAGCAGCTCAGGGTTTGCAACTAATGAAAAACTGTTTTTT. Amino acids: CASSSGFATNEKLFF.

The V and J genes are TRBV12-3 or TRBV12-4 and TRBJ1-5; D possibly corresponds to TRBD1 (6 bases). CDR3 size: 11 residues. V lost 3 bases and J lost 11, with 8 bases in between. For the CDR3, the DNA is TGTGCCAGCAGTTTCGAGGGGGCCCAGCATTTT. This encodes CASSFEGAQHF.

This chain uses TRBV24-1 with TRBJ1-2, with D tentatively TRBD1 (5 bases). There are 14 residues in the CDR3. The ends were cut back, 4 bases at V and 6 bases at J, with 14 bases in the middle. CDR1 is KGHDR and CDR2 is SFDVKD in the germline V gene. In DNA, the CDR3 is TGTGCCACCAGTGAGCCCCACAGGCCGAATGGCTACACCTTC. As protein: CATSEPHRPNGYTF.

The CDR3 sequence: CASSFGQGMRNTEAFF. The DNA for the CDR3 is TGCGCCAGCAGCTTTGGACAGGGTATGAGGAACACTGAAGCTTTCTTT. The rearrangement joins TRBV5-1 to TRBJ1-1; TRBD1 agrees at 8 bases. The V gene end was trimmed by 2 bases and the J gene end by 1 base; junction bases not matched to a gene: 7. The CDR3 length is 16 residues. CDR1 and CDR2 (germline): SGHRS, YFSETQ.

DNA for the CDR3: TGTGCCAGCCTCGCAGTAAACTCTGGAAACACCATATATTTT. Encoded protein: CASLAVNSGNTIYF. The chain couples TRBV6-5 to TRBJ1-3; D gene uncertain. The germline gives CDR1 MNHEY, CDR2 SVGAGI. Trimming left V 8 bases short and J 0 bases short, with 11 bases between. The CDR3 consists of 14 residues.

This clone was recorded only once. This chain joins TRBV7-2 and TRBJ1-1; 7 bases are a match to TRBD1. The CDR3 totals 15 residues. Germline CDR1 SGHTA, CDR2 FQGNSA. J was trimmed by 0 bases and V by 3 bases; bases with no gene match: 4. CDR3 sequence (DNA): TGTGCCAGCAGCTTTGCGGGACAGTTGAACACTGAAGCTTTCTTT. It encodes CASSFAGQLNTEAFF.

The gene calls are TRBV9 and TRBJ1-3, with D maybe TRBD1 (5 bases). Germline CDR1 and CDR2: SGDLS and YYNGEE. The V end lost 1 base, the J end lost 0 bases, and 11 bases lay between the germline ends. This CDR3 comprises 16 residues. The CDR3 protein is CASSVSQGLSGNTIYF. In DNA, the CDR3 is TGTGCCAGCAGCGTATCGCAGGGCCTCTCTGGAAACACCATATATTTT.

This clone is a singleton in its sample. The chain has TRBV19 and TRBJ2-1; 10 nucleotides match TRBD1. V trimming: 3 bases; J trimming: 8 bases; junction bases outside the gene matches: 4. The CDR3 has 14 amino acids. Germline values: CDR1 LNHDA, CDR2 SQIVND (reference sequence). CDR3 in DNA: TGTGCCAGTAGTATGACAGGGGGCAGGGATGAGCAGTTCTTC. As protein: CASSMTGGRDEQFF.

The chain has TRBV5-1 and TRBJ1-1; 7 bases are shared with TRBD1. After removal of 4 bases from V and 4 bases from J, the junction contained 10 bases not matched to a gene. The CDR3 is made up of 15 amino acids. The germline gives CDR1 SGHRS, CDR2 YFSETQ. The CDR3 DNA is TGCGCCAGCAGCCTCCCACCGACAGGGTTCACTGAAGCTTTCTTT. As protein: CASSLPPTGFTEAFF. Combining the CDR3 with reference TRBV5-1 and TRBJ1-1 gives the whole variable domain KAGVTQTPRYLIKTRGQQVTLSCSPISGHRSVSWYQQTPGQGLQFLFEYFSETQRNKGNFPGRFSGRQFSNSRSEMNVSTLELGDSALYLCASSLPPTGFTEAFFGQGTRLTVV.